Shown below are 20 T cell receptor beta chains from a single sample sequenced in a study of radiotherapy plus CTLA-4 blockade in lung cancer. Data came from immunoSEQ multiplex PCR; TCRdb stores just in-frame clones and leaves some out. This sample has around 110,000 clones; 81% occur once, and the top ten carry roughly 3.3%. The specimen was peripheral blood, collected from a patient treated with radiotherapy plus ipilimumab. These receptors were collected from a human donor with non-small cell lung cancer that progressed on radiotherapy plus ipilimumab. Some clones in this sample may be carry-over from other donors' samples.

The chain uses TRBV19 and TRBJ2-7; TRBD1 or TRBD2 may be the D gene (5 bases each). V shed 5 bases and J shed 6 bases, with 11 bases lying between them. Germline CDR1 and CDR2: LNHDA and SQIVND (reference sequence). The CDR3 has 12 amino acids. The CDR3 coding sequence is TGTGCCAGTAGTTCCAGGGCGGGCGAGCAGTACTTC. It specifies CASSSRAGEQYF.

The chain couples TRBV15 to TRBJ2-7, with D unclear. Germline values: CDR1 LNHNV, CDR2 YYDKDF (reference sequence). V was clipped by 0 bases and J by 0 bases, with 12 bases between them. The CDR3 totals 16 residues. The CDR3 sequence: CATSRDVYSSSYEQYF. CDR3 sequence (DNA): TGTGCCACCAGCAGAGATGTTTACAGTAGCTCCTACGAGCAGTACTTC.

This clone was counted a few times. This chain joins TRBV6-1 and TRBJ2-7; the D is unclear. The CDR3 contains 10 residues. The germline V and J ends were trimmed by 5 bases and 2 bases, with 1 base remaining between them. CDR1 is MNHNS, CDR2 SASEGT, per germline. CDR3 sequence (DNA): TGTGCCAGCAGTACCTACGAGCAGTACTTC. This codes for CASSTYEQYF.

J is TRBJ1-3 and V is TRBV30; 7 positions match TRBD1. Per the germline V gene, CDR1 is GTSNPN and CDR2 is SVGIG (reference sequence). The CDR3 spans 16 residues. The junction had 9 bases not matched to a gene; V was cut back by 2 bases and J by 2 bases. The CDR3 region is CAWSKGQRSAGNTIYF. The CDR3 bases are TGTGCCTGGAGTAAGGGACAGCGCTCGGCTGGAAACACCATATATTTT.

V and J are TRBV5-4 and TRBJ2-5; TRBD1 matches at 10 bases. The CDR3 extends over 16 amino acids. Germline-derived CDR1 and CDR2 are SGHNT and YYREEE (reference sequence). V was pared by 5 bases and J by 1 base, with 8 bases of the junction left unmatched. DNA of the CDR3: TGTGCCAGCAGACCGGCCCGGGACAGGGGCCAAGAGACCCAGTACTTC. It is translated as CASRPARDRGQETQYF.

The chain joins TRBV5-4 to TRBJ2-7, with 10 nucleotides matching TRBD2. CDR1 is SGHNT and CDR2 is YYREEE in the germline V gene (reference sequence). The V gene end was trimmed by 3 bases and the J gene end by 7 bases; junction bases not matched to a gene: 4. CDR3 length: 13 residues. In DNA form, the CDR3 reads TGTGCCAGCAGCTCCCGACTAGCGGGTGAGCAGTACTTC. It is translated as CASSSRLAGEQYF.

This chain uses TRBV7-8 with TRBJ1-6; D gene uncertain. The V gene lost 0 bases and the J gene lost 3 bases, with 6 bases spanning the gap. CDR3 size: 15 residues. Germline V gene data show CDR1 as SGHVS and CDR2 as FQNEAQ. This CDR3 is CASSLAGGYNSPLHF. The DNA of the CDR3 is TGTGCCAGCAGCTTAGCAGGCGGCTATAATTCACCCCTCCACTTT.

The chain carries TRBV6-1 and TRBJ1-2; no clear D. The CDR3 contains 16 residues. Germline V lookup: CDR1 MNHNS, CDR2 SASEGT. V gave up 1 base and J gave up 4 bases, with 16 bases separating them. The CDR3 sequence: CASSEGFAGIPYGYTF. DNA of the CDR3: TGTGCCAGCAGTGAAGGCTTTGCGGGGATTCCCTATGGCTACACCTTC.

The rearrangement uses TRBV6-1 and TRBJ1-5; 7 bases line up with TRBD1. The CDR3 totals 13 residues. CDR1 and CDR2 from the germline V gene are MNHNS and SASEGT. The V and J ends lost 6 bases and 6 bases, in that order; junction bases with no gene match: 5. The CDR3, as DNA: TGTGCCAGCAGGGACAGGAGGGTTCAGCCCCAGCATTTT. Amino acids: CASRDRRVQPQHF.

This sequence joins TRBV11-1 and TRBJ2-6, with unresolved D. The germline V gene encodes CDR1 SGHAT and CDR2 FQDESV (reference sequence). V was shortened by 5 bases and J by 0 bases, with 14 bases between the two germline ends. The CDR3 loop spans 17 amino acids. The CDR3 DNA reads TGTGCCAGCAGCCCCAGGACCGCCGGCTCTGGGGCCAACGTCCTGACTTTC. Translating gives CASSPRTAGSGANVLTF.

The rearrangement joins TRBV7-9 to TRBJ2-3; D gene unclear. V was clipped by 2 bases and J by 4 bases, with 10 bases between them. Germline lookup yields CDR1 SEHNR and CDR2 FQNEAQ (reference sequence). The CDR3 totals 14 residues. CDR3 loop: CASSLQAASDTQYF. CDR3 coding DNA: TGTGCCAGCAGCTTACAGGCAGCTTCAGATACGCAGTATTTT.

This chain uses TRBV5-8 with TRBJ1-2; D gene unclear. V was shortened by 5 bases and J by 2 bases, with 13 bases between the two germline ends. The germline CDR1 and CDR2 sequences are SGHTS and YDEGEE. This CDR3 spans 14 amino acids. DNA of the CDR3: TGTGCCAGCAGTAAGTTAACCCGGAACTATGGCTACACCTTC. Translating gives CASSKLTRNYGYTF.

The chain combines TRBV5-1 with TRBJ1-2; possibly TRBD1 for D (5 bases). The CDR3 contains 16 residues. CDR1 is SGHRS, CDR2 YFSETQ, per germline. V lost 0 bases and J 3 bases, leaving 15 bases between the germline ends. In DNA, the CDR3 is TGCGCCAGCAGCTTGGCCAGCAGGGTTCTCGACTATGGCTACACCTTC. Its translation is CASSLASRVLDYGYTF.

This chain joins TRBV29-1 and TRBJ1-3; D is possibly TRBD1 (6 bases). V was pared by 4 bases and J by 0 bases, with 16 bases between. The CDR3 has 16 residues. Germline lookup yields CDR1 SQVTM and CDR2 ANQGSEA. For the CDR3, the DNA is TGCAGCGTTGGCTCCGGGACATCTGGCTCTGGAAACACCATATATTTT. As protein: CSVGSGTSGSGNTIYF.

The gene calls are TRBV11-3 and TRBJ2-1; 8 bases fit TRBD2. The CDR3 contains 16 residues. V was pared by 4 bases and J by 8 bases, with 13 bases of the junction left unmatched. Looked up from germline, CDR1 is SGHNT and CDR2 is YENEEA. Written as DNA, the CDR3 is TGTGCCAGCAGCTCCCACCTTATAGCGGGGATAGATGAGCAGTTCTTC. Amino acid sequence: CASSSHLIAGIDEQFF.

On this clone itself: Other nucleotide sequences in the sample specify the same CDR3. The chain couples TRBV6-5 to TRBJ1-3, with 8 bases aligning to TRBD1. The V gene's germline CDR1 is MNHEY and CDR2 SVGAGI. The CDR3 is 13 residues long. After removal of 6 bases from V and 4 bases from J, the junction contained 2 bases not matched to a gene. The CDR3 DNA reads as TGTGCCAGCAGGACAGGGGCGGGAAACACCATATATTTT. It translates to CASRTGAGNTIYF.

V and J are TRBV4-1 and TRBJ2-5; D is possibly TRBD1 (5 bases). The J call may be wrong; the DNA end is better matched by TRBJ2-7. The CDR3 runs 15 residues. The V gene's germline CDR1 is MGHRA and CDR2 YSYEKL. This CDR3 is CASSLGQGPDYEQYF. The CDR3 nucleotides read TGCGCCAGCAGCCTCGGCCAGGGTCCCGACTACGAGCAGTACTTC.

V usage is TRBV5-1 and J usage is TRBJ1-2; D gene ambiguous. The V end lost 1 base, the J end lost 5 bases, and 9 bases lay between the germline ends. CDR3 length: 13 residues. The germline CDR1 and CDR2 sequences are SGHRS and YFSETQ. The CDR3 sequence is CASSLKGEYGYTF. CDR3 coding DNA: TGCGCCAGCAGCTTGAAGGGAGAGTATGGCTACACCTTC.

As concerns this clone: Just one base apart from a much larger clone, this may be a read error. The rearrangement joins TRBV11-1 to TRBJ2-7; no reliable D call. With 3 bases removed from V and 2 bases from J, the gap between germline ends came to 2 bases. CDR1 and CDR2 from the germline V gene are SGHAT and FQDESV (reference sequence). The CDR3 has 11 residues. CDR3 coding DNA: TGTGCCAGCAGCTTCACCTACGAGCAGTACTTC. Translation: CASSFTYEQYF.

The chain couples TRBV6-5 to TRBJ2-1; no clear D gene. The CDR3 totals 15 residues. Germline V gene lookup returns CDR1 MNHEY and CDR2 SVGAGI. Trimming stripped 5 bases from V and 0 bases from J, with 11 bases between. Here the CDR3 reads CASSIGPSSYNEQFF. In DNA form, the CDR3 reads TGTGCCAGCAGTATCGGGCCAAGCTCCTACAATGAGCAGTTCTTC.